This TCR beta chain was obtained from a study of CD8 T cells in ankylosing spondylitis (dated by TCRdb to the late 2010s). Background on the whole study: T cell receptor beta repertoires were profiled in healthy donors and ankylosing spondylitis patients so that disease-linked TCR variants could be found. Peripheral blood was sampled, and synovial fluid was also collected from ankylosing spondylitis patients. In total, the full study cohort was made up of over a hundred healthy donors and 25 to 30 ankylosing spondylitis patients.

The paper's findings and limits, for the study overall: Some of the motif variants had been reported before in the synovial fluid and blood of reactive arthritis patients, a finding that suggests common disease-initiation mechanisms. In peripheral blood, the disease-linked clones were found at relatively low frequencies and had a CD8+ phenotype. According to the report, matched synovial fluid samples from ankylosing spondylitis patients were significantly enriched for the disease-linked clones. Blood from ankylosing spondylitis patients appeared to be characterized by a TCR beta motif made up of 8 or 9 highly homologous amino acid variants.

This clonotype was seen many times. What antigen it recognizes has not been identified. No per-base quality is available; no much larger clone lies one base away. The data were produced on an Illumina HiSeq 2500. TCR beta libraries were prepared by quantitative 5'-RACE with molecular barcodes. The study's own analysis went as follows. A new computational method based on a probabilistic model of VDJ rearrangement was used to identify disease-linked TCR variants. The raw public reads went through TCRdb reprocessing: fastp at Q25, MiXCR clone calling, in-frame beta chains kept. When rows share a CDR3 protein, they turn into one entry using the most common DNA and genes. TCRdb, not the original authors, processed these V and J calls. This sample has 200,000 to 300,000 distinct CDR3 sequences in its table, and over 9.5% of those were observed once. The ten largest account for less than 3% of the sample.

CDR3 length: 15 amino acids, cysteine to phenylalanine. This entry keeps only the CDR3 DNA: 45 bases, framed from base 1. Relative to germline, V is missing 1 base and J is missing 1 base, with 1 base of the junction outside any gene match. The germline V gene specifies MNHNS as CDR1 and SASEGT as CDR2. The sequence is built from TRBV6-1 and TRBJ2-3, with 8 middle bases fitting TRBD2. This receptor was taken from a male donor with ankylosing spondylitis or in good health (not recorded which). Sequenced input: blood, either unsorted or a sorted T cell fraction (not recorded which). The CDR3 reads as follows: CASSEEAGGTDTQYF. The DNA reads TGTGCCAGCAGTGAAGAAGCGGGAGGCACAGATACGCAGTATTTT.